This T cell receptor beta chain stems from a study of shared clonotypes between healthy human individuals. CDR3 length equals 14 residues. V gave up 8 bases and J gave up 7 bases, with 17 bases separating them. On this clone: The target antigen is unknown.

An assay was performed, and its level was deep. Clones were read by immunoSEQ multiplex PCR, and TCRdb kept only the in-frame ones, dropping some. The table lists 2 million to 2.5 million clones, just under 95% of them singletons. The investigators split CD4+ cells into a CD45RA+ naive subset and a CD45RA-negative memory subset. General observations from the study: Between a handful of donors, naive CD4 clonotypes were shared at a level of approximately 5%.

This chain uses TRBV23-1 with TRBJ1-4; D might be TRBD1 (6 bases). TRBV23-1 is identified as an open reading frame with a role that is uncertain. Material: naive CD4+ T cells from PBMCs. Subset given: CD45RA+ positively selected. This clonotype was sampled from a man aged 18 to 29 in good health. Some clones in this sample may be carry-over from other donors' samples. The CDR3: CASVPRGESEKLFF. The CDR3 coding sequence is TGCGCCAGCGTACCCAGGGGTGAGAGTGAAAAACTGTTTTTT.